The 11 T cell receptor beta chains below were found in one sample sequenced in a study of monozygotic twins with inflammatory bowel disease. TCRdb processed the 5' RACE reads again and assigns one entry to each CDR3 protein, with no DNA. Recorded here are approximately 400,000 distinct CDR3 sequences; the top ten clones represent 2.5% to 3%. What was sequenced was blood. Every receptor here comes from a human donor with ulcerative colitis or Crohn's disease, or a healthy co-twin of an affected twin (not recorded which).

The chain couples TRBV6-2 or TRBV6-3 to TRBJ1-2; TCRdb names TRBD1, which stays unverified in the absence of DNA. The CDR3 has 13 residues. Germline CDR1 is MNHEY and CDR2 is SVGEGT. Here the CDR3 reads CASGMTGDYGYTF.

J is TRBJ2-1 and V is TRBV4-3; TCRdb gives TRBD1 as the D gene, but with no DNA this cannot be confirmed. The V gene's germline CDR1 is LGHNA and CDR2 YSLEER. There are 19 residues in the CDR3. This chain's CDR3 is CASSQDLASGGHLYNEQFF.

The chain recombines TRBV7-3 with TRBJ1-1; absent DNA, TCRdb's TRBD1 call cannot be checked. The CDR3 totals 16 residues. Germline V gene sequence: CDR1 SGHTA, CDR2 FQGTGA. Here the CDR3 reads CASSLAGGAVNTEAFF.

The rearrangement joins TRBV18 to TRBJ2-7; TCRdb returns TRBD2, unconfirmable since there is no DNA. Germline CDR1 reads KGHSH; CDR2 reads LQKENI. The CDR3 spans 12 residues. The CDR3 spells CASSPGEGEQYF.

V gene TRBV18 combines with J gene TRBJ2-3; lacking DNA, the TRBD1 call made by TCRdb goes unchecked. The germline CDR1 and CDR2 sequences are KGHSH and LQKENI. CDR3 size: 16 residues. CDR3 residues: CASSPAQGATTDTQYF.

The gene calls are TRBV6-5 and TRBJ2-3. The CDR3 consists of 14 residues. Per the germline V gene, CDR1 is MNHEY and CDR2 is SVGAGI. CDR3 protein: CASSYSRAIDTQYF.

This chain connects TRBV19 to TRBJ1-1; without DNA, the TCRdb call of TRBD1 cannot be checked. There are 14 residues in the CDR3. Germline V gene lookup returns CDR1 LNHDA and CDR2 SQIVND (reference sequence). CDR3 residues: CASSIRGGNTEAFF. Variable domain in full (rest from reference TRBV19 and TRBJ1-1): DGGITQSPKYLFRKEGQNVTLSCEQNLNHDAMYWYRQDPGQGLRLIYYSQIVNDFQKGDIAEGYSVSREKKESFPLTVTSAQKNPTAFYLCASSIRGGNTEAFFGQGTRLTVV.

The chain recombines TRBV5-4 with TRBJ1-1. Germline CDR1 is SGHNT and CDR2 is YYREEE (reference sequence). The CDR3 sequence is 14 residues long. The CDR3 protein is CASSLDELRTEAFF.

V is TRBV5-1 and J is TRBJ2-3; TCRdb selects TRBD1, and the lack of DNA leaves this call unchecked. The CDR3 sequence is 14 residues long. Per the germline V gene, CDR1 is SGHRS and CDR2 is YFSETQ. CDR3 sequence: CASSLEGGEDTQYF.

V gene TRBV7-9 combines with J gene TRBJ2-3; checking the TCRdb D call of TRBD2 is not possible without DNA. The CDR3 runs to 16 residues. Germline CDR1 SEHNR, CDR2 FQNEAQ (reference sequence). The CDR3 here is CASSQPTSGITDTQYF.

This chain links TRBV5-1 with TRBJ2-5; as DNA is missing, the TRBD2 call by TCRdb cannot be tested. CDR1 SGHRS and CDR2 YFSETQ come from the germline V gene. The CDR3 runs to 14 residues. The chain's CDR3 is CASGRGRFQETQYF.